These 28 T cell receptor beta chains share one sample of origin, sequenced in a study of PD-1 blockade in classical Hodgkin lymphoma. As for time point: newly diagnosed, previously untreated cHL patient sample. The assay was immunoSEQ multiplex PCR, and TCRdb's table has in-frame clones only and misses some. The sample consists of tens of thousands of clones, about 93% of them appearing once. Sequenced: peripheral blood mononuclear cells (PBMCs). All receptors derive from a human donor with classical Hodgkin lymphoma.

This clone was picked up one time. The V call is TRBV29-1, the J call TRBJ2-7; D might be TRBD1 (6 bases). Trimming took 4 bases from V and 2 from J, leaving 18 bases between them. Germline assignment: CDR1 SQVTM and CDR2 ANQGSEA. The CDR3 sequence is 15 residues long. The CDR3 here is CSVVGMDSRTYEQYF. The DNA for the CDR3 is TGCAGCGTTGTGGGGATGGACAGCCGAACCTACGAGCAGTACTTC.

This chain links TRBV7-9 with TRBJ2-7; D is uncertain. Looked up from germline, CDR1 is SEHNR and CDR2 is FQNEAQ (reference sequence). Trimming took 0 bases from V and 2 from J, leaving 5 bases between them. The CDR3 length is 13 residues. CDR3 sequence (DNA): TGTGCCAGCAGCTTAGCCAACACCTACGAGCAGTACTTC. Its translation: CASSLANTYEQYF. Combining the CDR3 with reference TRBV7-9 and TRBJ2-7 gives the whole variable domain DTGVSQNPRHKITKRGQNVTFRCDPISEHNRLYWYRQTLGQGPEFLTYFQNEAQLEKSRLLSDRFSAERPKGSFSTLEIQRTEQGDSAMYLCASSLANTYEQYFGPGTRLTVT.

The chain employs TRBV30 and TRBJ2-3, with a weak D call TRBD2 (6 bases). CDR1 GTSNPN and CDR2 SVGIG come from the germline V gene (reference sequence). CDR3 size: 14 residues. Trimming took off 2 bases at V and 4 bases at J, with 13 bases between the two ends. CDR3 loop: CAWSRGGLADTQYF. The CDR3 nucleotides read TGTGCCTGGAGTAGAGGAGGGCTTGCAGATACGCAGTATTTT. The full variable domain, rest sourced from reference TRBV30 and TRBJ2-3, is SQTIHQWPATLVQPVGSPLSLECTVEGTSNPNLYWYRQAAGRGLQLLFYSVGIGQISSEVPQNLSASRPQDRQFILSSKKLLLSDSGFYLCAWSRGGLADTQYFGPGTRLTVL.

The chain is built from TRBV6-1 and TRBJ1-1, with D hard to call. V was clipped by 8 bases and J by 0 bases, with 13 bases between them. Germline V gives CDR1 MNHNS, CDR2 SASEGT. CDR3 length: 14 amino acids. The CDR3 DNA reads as TGTGCCAGCGACACGTCGGGGATGAACACTGAAGCTTTCTTT. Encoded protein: CASDTSGMNTEAFF.

CDR3 residues: CASSLAGGGNTGELFF. CDR3 bases: TGTGCCAGCAGCTTGGCAGGAGGGGGTAACACCGGGGAGCTGTTTTTT. The V call is TRBV5-4, the J call TRBJ2-2; the D gene could be TRBD1 or TRBD2 (6 bases each). CDR3 length equals 16 residues. CDR1 and CDR2 (germline): SGHNT, YYREEE (reference sequence). V was shortened by 0 bases and J by 2 bases, with 11 bases between the two germline ends.

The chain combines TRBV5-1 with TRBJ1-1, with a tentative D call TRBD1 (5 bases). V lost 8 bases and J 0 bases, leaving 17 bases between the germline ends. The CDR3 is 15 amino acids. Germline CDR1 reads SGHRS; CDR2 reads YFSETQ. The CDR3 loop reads CASKKGWVMNTEAFF. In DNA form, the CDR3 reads TGCGCCAGTAAAAAGGGGTGGGTTATGAACACTGAAGCTTTCTTT.

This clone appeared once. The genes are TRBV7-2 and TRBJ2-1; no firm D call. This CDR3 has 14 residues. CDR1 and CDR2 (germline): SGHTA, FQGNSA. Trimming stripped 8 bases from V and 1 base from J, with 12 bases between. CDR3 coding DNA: TGTGCCAGCCTCGCACCGGTATCCTACAATGAGCAGTTCTTC. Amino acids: CASLAPVSYNEQFF.

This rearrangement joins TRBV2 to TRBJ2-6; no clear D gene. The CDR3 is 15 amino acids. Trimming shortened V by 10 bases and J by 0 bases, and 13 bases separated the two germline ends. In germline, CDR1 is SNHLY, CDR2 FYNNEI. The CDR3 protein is CATAGSISGANVLTF. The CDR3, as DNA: TGTGCCACCGCCGGCAGTATCTCTGGGGCCAACGTCCTGACTTTC.

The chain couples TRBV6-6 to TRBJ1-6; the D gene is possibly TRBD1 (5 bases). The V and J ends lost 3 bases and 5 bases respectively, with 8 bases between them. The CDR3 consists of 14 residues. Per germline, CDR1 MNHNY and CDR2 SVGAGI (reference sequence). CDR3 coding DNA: TGTGCCAGCAGTTATTCAGGGAATAATTCACCCCTCCACTTT. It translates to CASSYSGNNSPLHF.

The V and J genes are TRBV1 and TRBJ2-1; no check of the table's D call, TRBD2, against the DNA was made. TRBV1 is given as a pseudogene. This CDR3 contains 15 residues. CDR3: CTSSQPGLADNEQFF. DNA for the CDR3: TGCACCAGCAGCCAACCAGGACTAGCGGACAATGAGCAGTTCTTC.

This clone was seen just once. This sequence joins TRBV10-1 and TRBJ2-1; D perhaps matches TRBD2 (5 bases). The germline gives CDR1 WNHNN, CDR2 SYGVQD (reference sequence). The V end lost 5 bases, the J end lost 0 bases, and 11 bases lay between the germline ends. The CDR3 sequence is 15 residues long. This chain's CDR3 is CASSPSAGSYNEQFF. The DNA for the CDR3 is TGCGCCAGCAGTCCGTCGGCGGGCTCCTACAATGAGCAGTTCTTC.

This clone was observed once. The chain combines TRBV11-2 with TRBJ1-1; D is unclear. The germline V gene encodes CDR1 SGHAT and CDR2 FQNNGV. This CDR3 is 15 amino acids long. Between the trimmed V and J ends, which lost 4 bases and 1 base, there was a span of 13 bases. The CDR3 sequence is CASSYGTQRNTEAFF. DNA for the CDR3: TGTGCCAGCAGCTACGGAACCCAGAGGAACACTGAAGCTTTCTTT.

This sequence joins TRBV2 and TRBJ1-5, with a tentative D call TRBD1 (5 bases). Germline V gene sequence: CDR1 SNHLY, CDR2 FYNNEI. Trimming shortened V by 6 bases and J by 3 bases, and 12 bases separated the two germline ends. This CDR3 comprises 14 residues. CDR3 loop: CASSSDSFNQPQHF. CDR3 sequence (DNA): TGTGCCAGCAGCTCCGACAGTTTCAATCAGCCCCAGCATTTT.

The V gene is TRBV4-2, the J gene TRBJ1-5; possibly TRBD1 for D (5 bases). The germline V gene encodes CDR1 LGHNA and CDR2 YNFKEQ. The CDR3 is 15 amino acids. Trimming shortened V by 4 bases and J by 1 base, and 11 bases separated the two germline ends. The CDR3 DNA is TGTGCCAGCAGCCCGTTCGACAGAAGCAATCAGCCCCAGCATTTT. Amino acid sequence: CASSPFDRSNQPQHF.

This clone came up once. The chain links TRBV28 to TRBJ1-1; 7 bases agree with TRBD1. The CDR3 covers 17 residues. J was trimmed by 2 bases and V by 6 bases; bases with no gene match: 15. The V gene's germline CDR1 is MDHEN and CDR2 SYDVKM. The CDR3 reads CASRNLWGAGGNTEAFF. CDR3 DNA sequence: TGTGCCAGCAGAAATCTCTGGGGAGCAGGGGGAAACACTGAAGCTTTCTTT.

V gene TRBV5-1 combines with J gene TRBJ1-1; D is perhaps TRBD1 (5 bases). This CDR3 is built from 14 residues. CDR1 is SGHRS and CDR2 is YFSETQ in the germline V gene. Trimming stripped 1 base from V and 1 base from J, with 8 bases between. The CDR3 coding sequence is TGCGCCAGCAGCTTGCGACAGCAGAACACTGAAGCTTTCTTT. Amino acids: CASSLRQQNTEAFF.

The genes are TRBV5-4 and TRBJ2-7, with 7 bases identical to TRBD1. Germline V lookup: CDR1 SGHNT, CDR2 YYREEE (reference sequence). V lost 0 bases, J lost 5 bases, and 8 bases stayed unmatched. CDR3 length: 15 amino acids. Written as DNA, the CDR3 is TGTGCCAGCAGCTTGGGGAGCAGGGGGAGAAACGAGCAGTACTTC. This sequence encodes CASSLGSRGRNEQYF.

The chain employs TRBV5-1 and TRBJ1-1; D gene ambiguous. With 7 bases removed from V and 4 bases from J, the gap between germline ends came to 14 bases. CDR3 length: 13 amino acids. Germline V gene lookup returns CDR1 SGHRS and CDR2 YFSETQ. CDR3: CASCDTFGTEAFF. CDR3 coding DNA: TGCGCCAGCTGCGATACCTTTGGCACTGAAGCTTTCTTT.

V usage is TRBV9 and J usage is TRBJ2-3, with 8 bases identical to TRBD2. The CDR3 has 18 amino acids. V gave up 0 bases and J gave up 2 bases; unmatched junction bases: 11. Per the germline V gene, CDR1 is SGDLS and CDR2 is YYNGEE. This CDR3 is CASSVGRTSRGTTDTQYF. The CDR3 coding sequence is TGTGCCAGCAGCGTAGGAAGGACTAGCAGAGGCACCACAGATACGCAGTATTTT.

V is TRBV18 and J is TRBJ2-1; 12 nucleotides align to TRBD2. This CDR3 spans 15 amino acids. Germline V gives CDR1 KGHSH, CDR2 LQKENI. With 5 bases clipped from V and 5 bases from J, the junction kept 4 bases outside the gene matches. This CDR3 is CASSILAGGNNEQFF. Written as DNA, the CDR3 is TGTGCCAGCTCAATCCTAGCGGGAGGGAACAATGAGCAGTTCTTC.

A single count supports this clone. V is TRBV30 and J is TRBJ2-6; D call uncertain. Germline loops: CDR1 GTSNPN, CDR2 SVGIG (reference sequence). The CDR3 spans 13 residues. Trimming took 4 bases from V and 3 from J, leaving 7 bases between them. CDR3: CAWTPGGANVLTF. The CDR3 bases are TGTGCCTGGACCCCCGGTGGGGCCAACGTCCTGACTTTC.

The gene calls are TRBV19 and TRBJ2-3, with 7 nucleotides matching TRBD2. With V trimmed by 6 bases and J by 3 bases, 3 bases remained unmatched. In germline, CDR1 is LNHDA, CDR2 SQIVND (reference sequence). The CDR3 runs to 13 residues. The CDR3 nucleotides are TGTGCCAGTAGACGCGGGAGAACAGATACGCAGTATTTT. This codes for CASRRGRTDTQYF.

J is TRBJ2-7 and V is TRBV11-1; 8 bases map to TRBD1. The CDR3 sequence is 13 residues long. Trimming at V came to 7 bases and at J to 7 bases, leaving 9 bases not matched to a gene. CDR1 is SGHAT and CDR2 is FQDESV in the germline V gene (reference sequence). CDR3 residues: CASTRQGAREQYF. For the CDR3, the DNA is TGTGCCAGCACAAGGCAGGGGGCGCGGGAGCAGTACTTC.

CDR3 protein: CASSVEVDSYEQYF. DNA for the CDR3: TGTGCCAGCAGCGTAGAGGTAGACTCCTACGAGCAGTACTTC. The V and J genes are TRBV9 and TRBJ2-7; D unclear. V lost 0 bases and J lost 0, with 7 bases in between. Germline V gene lookup returns CDR1 SGDLS and CDR2 YYNGEE. This CDR3 spans 14 amino acids.

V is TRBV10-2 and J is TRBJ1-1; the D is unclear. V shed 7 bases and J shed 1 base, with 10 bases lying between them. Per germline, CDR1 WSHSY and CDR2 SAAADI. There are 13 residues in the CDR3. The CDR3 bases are TGCGCCAGCACCACGACGGAGAACACTGAAGCTTTCTTT. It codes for CASTTTENTEAFF.

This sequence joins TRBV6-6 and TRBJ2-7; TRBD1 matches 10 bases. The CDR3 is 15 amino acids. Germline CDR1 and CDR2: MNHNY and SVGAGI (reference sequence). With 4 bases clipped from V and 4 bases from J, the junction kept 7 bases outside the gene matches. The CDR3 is CASSSTGGARYEQYF. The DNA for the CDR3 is TGTGCCAGCAGTTCGACAGGGGGCGCGCGGTACGAGCAGTACTTC.

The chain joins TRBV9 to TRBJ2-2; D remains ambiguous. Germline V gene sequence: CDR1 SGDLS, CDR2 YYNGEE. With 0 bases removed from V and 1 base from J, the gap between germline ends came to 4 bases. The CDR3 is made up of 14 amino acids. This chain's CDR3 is CASSVEGNTGELFF. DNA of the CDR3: TGTGCCAGCAGCGTAGAGGGGAACACCGGGGAGCTGTTTTTT.

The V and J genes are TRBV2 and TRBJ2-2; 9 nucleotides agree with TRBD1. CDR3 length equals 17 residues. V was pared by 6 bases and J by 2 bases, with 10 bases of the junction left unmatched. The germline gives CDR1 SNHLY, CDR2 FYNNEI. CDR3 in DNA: TGTGCCAGCAGCCCTCCACCGGGACAGGGAAACACCGGGGAGCTGTTTTTT. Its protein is CASSPPPGQGNTGELFF.